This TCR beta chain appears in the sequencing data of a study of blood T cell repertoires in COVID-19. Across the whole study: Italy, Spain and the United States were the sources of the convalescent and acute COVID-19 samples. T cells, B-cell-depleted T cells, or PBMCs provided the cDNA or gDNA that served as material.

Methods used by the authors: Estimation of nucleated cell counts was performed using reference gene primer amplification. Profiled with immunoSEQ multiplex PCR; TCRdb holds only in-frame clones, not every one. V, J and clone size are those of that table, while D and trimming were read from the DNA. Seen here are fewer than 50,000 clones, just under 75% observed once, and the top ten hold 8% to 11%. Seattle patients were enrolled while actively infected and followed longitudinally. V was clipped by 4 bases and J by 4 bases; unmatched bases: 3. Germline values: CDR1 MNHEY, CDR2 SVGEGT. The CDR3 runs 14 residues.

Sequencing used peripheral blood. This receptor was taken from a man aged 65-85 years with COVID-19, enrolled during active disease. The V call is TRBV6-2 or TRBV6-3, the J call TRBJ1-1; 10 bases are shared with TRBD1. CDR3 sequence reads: CASSFWTGGTEAFF. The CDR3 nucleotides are TGTGCCAGCAGTTTCTGGACAGGGGGCACTGAAGCTTTCTTT.